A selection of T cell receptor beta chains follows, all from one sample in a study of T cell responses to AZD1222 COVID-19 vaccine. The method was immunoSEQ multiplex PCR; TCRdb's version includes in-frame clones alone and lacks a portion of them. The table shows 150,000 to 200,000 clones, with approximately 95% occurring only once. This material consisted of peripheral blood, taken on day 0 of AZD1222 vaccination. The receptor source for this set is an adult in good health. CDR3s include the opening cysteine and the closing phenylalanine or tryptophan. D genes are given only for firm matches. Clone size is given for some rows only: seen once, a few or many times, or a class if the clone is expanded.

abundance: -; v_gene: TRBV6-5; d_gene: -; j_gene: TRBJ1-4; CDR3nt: TGTGCCAGCAGCCAAAGCGGGATTGGGCTGTTTTTT; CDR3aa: CASSQSGIGLFF
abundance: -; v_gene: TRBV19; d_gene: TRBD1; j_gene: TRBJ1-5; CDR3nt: TGTGCCAGTAGTAGAACAGGGGAGGGCAATCAGCCCCAGCATTTT; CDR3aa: CASSRTGEGNQPQHF
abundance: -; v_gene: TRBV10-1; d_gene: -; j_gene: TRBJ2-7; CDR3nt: TGCGCCAGCAGTGTTATCTACGAGCAGTACTTC; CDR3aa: CASSVIYEQYF
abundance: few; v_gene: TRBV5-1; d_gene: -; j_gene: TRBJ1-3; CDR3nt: TGCGCCAGCAGCTTTAATAAGGACGGAGGAAACACCATATATTTT; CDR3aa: CASSFNKDGGNTIYF
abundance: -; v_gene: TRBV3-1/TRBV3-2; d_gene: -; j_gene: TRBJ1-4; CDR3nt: TGTGCCAGCAGCAGAGGGGCAGGGCTTGAAAAACTGTTTTTT; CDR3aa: CASSRGAGLEKLFF
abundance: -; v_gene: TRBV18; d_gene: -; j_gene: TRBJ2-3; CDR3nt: TGTGCCAGCTCACCACCCCCAGGGGGGACAGATACGCAGTATTTT; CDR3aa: CASSPPPGGTDTQYF
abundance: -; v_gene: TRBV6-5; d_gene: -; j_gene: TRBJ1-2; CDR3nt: TGTGCCAGCACCCAATCTGGCGGGCCCTATGGCTACACCTTC; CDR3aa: CASTQSGGPYGYTF
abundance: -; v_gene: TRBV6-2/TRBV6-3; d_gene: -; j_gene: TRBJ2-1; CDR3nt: TGTGCCAGCAGTTACTCGACGGGTTCTTGGGCCCGAAGCTCCTACAATGAGCAGTTCTTC; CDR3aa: CASSYSTGSWARSSYNEQFF
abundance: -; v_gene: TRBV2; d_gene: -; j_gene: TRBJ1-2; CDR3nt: TGTGCCAGCAGTTCCACGGGGAATAACTATGGCTACACCTTC; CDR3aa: CASSSTGNNYGYTF
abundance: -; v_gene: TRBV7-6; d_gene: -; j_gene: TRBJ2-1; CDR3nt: TGTGCCAGCAGCCGGGCGGATGAGCAGTTCTTC; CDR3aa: CASSRADEQFF